These 29 T cell receptor beta chains were sequenced from one sample in a study of vaccination and CD4 T cells after COVID-19. The Oncomine TCR Beta short-read assay was applied to DNA of cultured CD4+ T cells. MiXCR was run by TCRdb on the PCR reads, yielding one entry per CDR3 protein. Of 4,000 to 5,000 distinct CDR3 sequences in the sample, approximately 64% were seen once. Treatment meaning: approximately nine-day PBMC culture with coronavirus spike peptide pools or control peptides (ViraFEST assay). During the years 2011-2018, before the COVID-19 pandemic, the unexposed donor's CD4+ T cells were collected. Their antigens remain unidentified. The sample was CD4+ T cells from blood, cultured in vitro. The source of these receptors is a human donor in good health.

V usage is TRBV20-1 and J usage is TRBJ2-1, with D maybe TRBD1 (7 bases). Trimming left V 4 bases short and J 9 bases short, with 16 bases between. Germline V lookup: CDR1 DFQATT, CDR2 SNEGSKA (reference sequence). The CDR3 covers 13 residues. The CDR3 loop is CSATPHRGGEQFF. The CDR3 bases are TGCAGTGCTACGCCCCACAGGGGAGGTGAGCAGTTCTTC.

This sequence joins TRBV30 and TRBJ2-7; 7 positions match TRBD1. The CDR3 is made up of 14 amino acids. V lost 3 bases and J lost 3; bases outside the gene matches: 8. Germline V gene lookup returns CDR1 GTSNPN and CDR2 SVGIG (reference sequence). In DNA form, the CDR3 reads TGTGCCTGGAGCGAAAAGGGACAGTACTACGAGCAGTACTTC. Protein product: CAWSEKGQYYEQYF.

This clonotype turned up a few times. V and J are TRBV6-1 and TRBJ2-7; 7 bases agree with TRBD1. This CDR3 is built from 14 residues. Germline values: CDR1 MNHNS, CDR2 SASEGT. Germline trimming cut 0 bases from V and 3 bases from J; bases unmatched to any gene: 2. CDR3 sequence: CASSEATGDYEQYF. The CDR3, as DNA: TGTGCCAGCAGTGAAGCAACAGGGGACTACGAGCAGTACTTC.

The chain joins TRBV7-9 to TRBJ1-1; unclear D gene. Germline CDR1 reads SEHNR; CDR2 reads FQNEAQ (reference sequence). The CDR3 is 13 residues long. V was cut by 4 bases and J by 8 bases, with 14 bases left in between. The CDR3 DNA is TGTGCCAGCAGCTCCGACCTTCTGGTGGAAGCTTTCTTT. It encodes CASSSDLLVEAFF.

This chain uses TRBV28 with TRBJ2-7; a possible D gene is TRBD1 (5 bases). CDR1 and CDR2 (germline): MDHEN, SYDVKM. The CDR3 spans 13 residues. V was shortened by 4 bases and J by 6 bases, with 13 bases between the two germline ends. The CDR3 here is CASSWGWGGEQYF. The CDR3 coding sequence is TGTGCCAGCAGTTGGGGTTGGGGCGGCGAGCAGTACTTC.

This chain links TRBV15 with TRBJ1-1; D is uncertain. The CDR3 has 11 amino acids. Germline V gene sequence: CDR1 LNHNV, CDR2 YYDKDF (reference sequence). V gave up 1 base and J gave up 10 bases, with 7 bases separating them. The CDR3 DNA reads TGTGCCACCAGCAGAGGTTTGGGAGCTTTCTTT. Translation gives CATSRGLGAFF.

This chain uses TRBV12-3 or TRBV12-4 with TRBJ1-5, with 8 bases identical to TRBD1. There are 15 residues in the CDR3. The V segment lost 5 bases and the J segment 3 bases; nucleotides outside the gene matches: 6. This CDR3 is CASSRQDRVNQPQHF. The CDR3 region has the DNA TGTGCCAGCAGTCGGCAGGACAGGGTCAATCAGCCCCAGCATTTT.

CDR3 nucleotides: TGCAGTGCTAGAGCTGTCTATAACACTGAAGCTTTCTTT. Translating it yields CSARAVYNTEAFF. The rearrangement links TRBV20-1 to TRBJ1-1; no firm D call. Per germline, CDR1 DFQATT and CDR2 SNEGSKA (reference sequence). V lost 1 base, J lost 2 bases, and 8 bases lay in between. The CDR3 has 13 residues.

The rearrangement joins TRBV20-1 to TRBJ2-7, with TRBD1 as a possible D gene (7 bases). The CDR3 has 12 residues. Trimming shortened V by 1 base and J by 6 bases, and 10 bases separated the two germline ends. The V gene's germline CDR1 is DFQATT and CDR2 SNEGSKA (reference sequence). CDR3 loop: CSARGQGGEQYF. CDR3 nucleotides: TGCAGTGCTAGAGGACAGGGAGGCGAGCAGTACTTC.

This rearrangement joins TRBV20-1 to TRBJ2-7; 13 bases align to TRBD2. Per germline, CDR1 DFQATT and CDR2 SNEGSKA (reference sequence). Germline trimming cut 6 bases from V and 7 bases from J; bases unmatched to any gene: 6. This CDR3 spans 13 amino acids. The CDR3 region is CSAPGLAGREQYF. Here the CDR3 DNA reads TGCAGTGCCCCGGGACTAGCGGGGAGGGAGCAGTACTTC.

CDR3 in DNA: TGCGCCAGCAGCCAAGATAGCCGGAACACTGAAGCTTTCTTT. Its protein is CASSQDSRNTEAFF. The chain employs TRBV4-3 and TRBJ1-1, with unresolved D. This CDR3 comprises 14 residues. Deletions cut 0 bases from V and 1 base from J, with 6 bases between. Per the germline V gene, CDR1 is LGHNA and CDR2 is YSLEER.

The CDR3 DNA follows: TGTGCCTGGAGGCCGGACGGGGGAACCTACGAGCAGTACTTC. Protein sequence: CAWRPDGGTYEQYF. The V call is TRBV30, the J call TRBJ2-7, with a weak D call TRBD2 (6 bases). CDR1 and CDR2 from the germline V gene are GTSNPN and SVGIG (reference sequence). The CDR3 consists of 14 residues. The V gene lost 3 bases and the J gene lost 2 bases, with 14 bases spanning the gap.

This clonotype was seen more than once but under ten times. The chain couples TRBV2 to TRBJ1-1; D remains ambiguous. This CDR3 comprises 13 residues. Germline values: CDR1 SNHLY, CDR2 FYNNEI. The V and J ends lost 5 bases and 5 bases respectively, with 12 bases between them. CDR3 sequence: CASSLQRGTEAFF. Here the CDR3 DNA reads TGTGCCAGCAGTCTCCAACGAGGGACTGAAGCTTTCTTT.

The chain joins TRBV12-3 or TRBV12-4 to TRBJ2-3, with 7 bases identical to TRBD1. CDR3 length: 15 amino acids. After removal of 1 base from V and 4 bases from J, the junction contained 5 bases not matched to a gene. The DNA for the CDR3 is TGTGCCAGCAGTTTAGTAACAGGGGCCGCAGATACGCAGTATTTT. Protein sequence: CASSLVTGAADTQYF.

V usage is TRBV18 and J usage is TRBJ2-3, with 12 nucleotides matching TRBD2. Trimming took 1 base from V and 3 from J; bases not matched to a gene: 11. Germline V CDR1 and CDR2: KGHSH, LQKENI. The CDR3 spans 19 residues. This CDR3 is CASSPQVLAGGIATDTQYF. The CDR3 DNA follows: TGTGCCAGCTCACCACAGGTGCTAGCGGGAGGGATAGCAACAGATACGCAGTATTTT.

J is TRBJ2-1 and V is TRBV5-1, with 12 bases identical to TRBD2. Germline V lookup: CDR1 SGHRS, CDR2 YFSETQ. Trimming took 4 bases from V and 6 from J; bases not matched to a gene: 5. The CDR3 length is 15 residues. The CDR3 loop reads CASSRSSGRANEQFF. For the CDR3, the DNA is TGCGCCAGCAGCCGATCTAGCGGGAGGGCCAATGAGCAGTTCTTC.

There are a few counts of this clonotype. The chain couples TRBV20-1 to TRBJ2-7; D perhaps matches TRBD2 (5 bases). Germline V gene lookup returns CDR1 DFQATT and CDR2 SNEGSKA (reference sequence). This CDR3 is 11 amino acids long. The germline V and J ends were trimmed by 5 bases and 3 bases, with 8 bases remaining between them. The CDR3 spells CSASSYYEQYF. The CDR3 DNA is TGCAGTGCTTCTAGCTACTACGAGCAGTACTTC.

This clonotype has only a few counts. The chain employs TRBV9 and TRBJ1-1; D perhaps matches TRBD1 (5 bases). Germline loops: CDR1 SGDLS, CDR2 YYNGEE. This CDR3 region has 13 residues. The V gene lost 0 bases and the J gene lost 5 bases, with 8 bases spanning the gap. CDR3 nucleotides: TGTGCCAGCAGCGTAGATAGGGGAACTGAAGCTTTCTTT. Amino acids: CASSVDRGTEAFF. Full variable domain (missing parts from reference TRBV9 and TRBJ1-1): DSGVTQTPKHLITATGQRVTLRCSPRSGDLSVYWYQQSLDQGLQFLIQYYNGEERAKGNILERFSAQQFPDLHSELNLSSLELGDSALYFCASSVDRGTEAFFGQGTRLTVV.

This chain uses TRBV7-2 with TRBJ2-2; 7 positions agree with TRBD1. The germline CDR1 and CDR2 sequences are SGHTA and FQGNSA. The V gene end was trimmed by 5 bases and the J gene end by 6 bases; junction bases not matched to a gene: 6. The CDR3 covers 14 residues. The CDR3 protein is CASSPTGAAGELFF. CDR3 in DNA: TGTGCCAGCAGCCCCACAGGGGCGGCCGGGGAGCTGTTTTTT.

CDR3 sequence reads: CASSFDGQGANSNEQFF. Written as DNA, the CDR3 is TGTGCCAGCAGCTTCGATGGACAGGGGGCTAACTCCAATGAGCAGTTCTTC. J is TRBJ2-1 and V is TRBV7-8; the match to TRBD1 covers 11 bases. Germline lookup yields CDR1 SGHVS and CDR2 FQNEAQ. The CDR3 sequence is 17 residues long. The junction had 10 bases not matched to a gene; V was cut back by 3 bases and J by 6 bases.

The V call is TRBV7-8, the J call TRBJ2-1; 11 bases are shared with TRBD1. Germline CDR1 and CDR2: SGHVS and FQNEAQ. V lost 0 bases, J lost 6 bases, and 4 bases stayed unmatched. The CDR3 runs 16 residues. CDR3 in amino acids: CASSLAPGQGGNEQFF. For the CDR3, the DNA is TGTGCCAGCAGCTTAGCTCCGGGACAGGGGGGCAATGAGCAGTTCTTC.

The V gene is TRBV6-1, the J gene TRBJ2-3, with 12 positions matching TRBD2. This CDR3 comprises 17 residues. Germline-derived CDR1 and CDR2 are MNHNS and SASEGT. V trimming: 4 bases; J trimming: 1 base; junction bases outside the gene matches: 6. The CDR3 DNA is TGTGCCAGCAGTGCGGCTAGCGGGGGGGCCGGCACAGATACGCAGTATTTT. Amino acids: CASSAASGGAGTDTQYF.

This clonotype appeared once. The chain combines TRBV20-1 with TRBJ2-3; 11 positions match TRBD2. V gave up 6 bases and J gave up 3 bases; unmatched junction bases: 11. The CDR3 sequence is 16 residues long. The germline V gene encodes CDR1 DFQATT and CDR2 SNEGSKA (reference sequence). The CDR3: CSASSGGAGMTDTQYF. The DNA for the CDR3 is TGCAGTGCCAGTAGCGGGGGGGCTGGAATGACAGATACGCAGTATTTT.

The gene calls are TRBV28 and TRBJ2-2; 9 positions agree with TRBD1. From germline, CDR1 is MDHEN and CDR2 SYDVKM. This CDR3 region has 16 residues. The J segment lost 0 bases and the V segment lost 6 bases, leaving 5 bases of the junction unmatched. CDR3 in DNA: TGTGCCAGCAGCCGGACAGGGGCTACGAACACCGGGGAGCTGTTTTTT. The encoded protein is CASSRTGATNTGELFF.

This chain uses TRBV10-3 with TRBJ2-7; D is perhaps TRBD1 (5 bases). The CDR3 totals 15 residues. From germline, CDR1 is ENHRY and CDR2 SYGVKD. V lost 4 bases, J lost 1 base, and 14 bases lay in between. CDR3 in DNA: TGTGCCATCAGTGGGCAAGGGGCTTTTTCCTACGAGCAGTACTTC. Protein: CAISGQGAFSYEQYF.

Of note for this clonotype: One end of the junction does not line up with germline, which may come from a read error. The CDR3 sequence is CASSLVSQPRGDGYTF. The DNA of the CDR3 is TGCGCCAGCAGCTTGGTCAGTCAGCCCCGGGGGGATGGCTACACCTTC. J is TRBJ1-2 and V is TRBV7-9; tentatively, D is TRBD1 (5 bases). The CDR3 sequence is 16 residues long. Germline V gene lookup returns CDR1 SEHNR and CDR2 FQNEAQ (reference sequence). The variable domain in full, with the rest retrieved from reference TRBV7-9 and TRBJ1-2, is DTGVSQNPRHKITKRGQNVTFRCDPISEHNRLYWYRQTLGQGPEFLTYFQNEAQLEKSRLLSDRFSAERPKGSFSTLEIQRTEQGDSAMYLCASSLVSQPRGDGYTFGSGTRLTVV.

The J gene is TRBJ2-5, the V gene TRBV7-6; 14 nucleotides agree with TRBD2. Germline V gives CDR1 SGHVS, CDR2 FNYEAQ. The CDR3 spans 16 residues. V lost 7 bases, J lost 5 bases, and 9 bases stayed unmatched. The CDR3 sequence: CASTTGLAGGGETQYF. CDR3 nucleotides: TGTGCCAGCACCACTGGACTAGCGGGGGGAGGTGAGACCCAGTACTTC. Full variable domain (remainder filled in from reference TRBV7-6 and TRBJ2-5): GAGVSQSPRYKVTKRGQDVALRCDPISGHVSLYWYRQALGQGPEFLTYFNYEAQQDKSGLPNDRFSAERPEGSISTLTIQRTEQRDSAMYRCASTTGLAGGGETQYFGPGTRLLVL.

The V gene is TRBV15, the J gene TRBJ2-1, with D tentatively TRBD2 (5 bases). Germline values: CDR1 LNHNV, CDR2 YYDKDF (reference sequence). The CDR3 loop spans 13 amino acids. V dropped 5 bases and J dropped 8 bases, with 13 bases sitting between them. This CDR3 reads CATSEGIGDEQFF. CDR3 DNA: TGTGCCACCAGCGAGGGAATTGGGGATGAGCAGTTCTTC.

This chain connects TRBV6-5 to TRBJ2-6; a weak D match, TRBD2 (6 bases). The CDR3 sequence is 17 residues long. With 2 bases removed from V and 0 bases from J, the gap between germline ends came to 11 bases. In germline, CDR1 is MNHEY, CDR2 SVGAGI. CDR3 in amino acids: CASSYRRASSGANVLTF. The CDR3 nucleotides read TGTGCCAGCAGTTACCGGAGGGCCAGCTCTGGGGCCAACGTCCTGACTTTC.